A selection of T cell receptor beta chains follows, all from one sample in a study of control samples from healthy donors and cancer patients. Assay: immunoSEQ multiplex PCR; the TCRdb copy retains only in-frame clones and omits some. The profile shows roughly 100,000 clones, around 88% of them singletons. The sample comprised PBMCs. The source of these receptors is a man between 60 and 70 years old with lung cancer. Both conserved end residues are part of each CDR3. The order of the fields is D gene, J gene, V gene, clone size, CDR3 DNA, CDR3 protein. A D gene is named only where the DNA matches it firmly. The size entry is marked missing in some rows and otherwise reads once, few, many or a size class.

d_gene: TRBD1
j_gene: TRBJ1-2
v_gene: TRBV6-1
abundance: .
CDR3nt: TGTGCCAGCAGTGAATTTTTGGGATGGACAGGGGGCGTTGGCTACACCTTC
CDR3aa: CASSEFLGWTGGVGYTF

d_gene: .
j_gene: TRBJ1-2
v_gene: TRBV5-1
abundance: .
CDR3nt: TGCGCCAGCAGCTTGGACAGGAGTAACTATGGCTACACCTTC
CDR3aa: CASSLDRSNYGYTF

d_gene: .
j_gene: TRBJ1-4
v_gene: TRBV19
abundance: .
CDR3nt: TGTGCCAGGGGCCTCCAGGGGGAAAAACTGTTTTTT
CDR3aa: CARGLQGEKLFF

d_gene: .
j_gene: TRBJ1-1
v_gene: TRBV19
abundance: .
CDR3nt: TGTGCCAGTAGTATGAGGCCACCCGGATTTAAAAACGGGAAGCTGAACACTGAAGCTTTCTTT
CDR3aa: CASSMRPPGFKNGKLNTEAFF

d_gene: TRBD2
j_gene: TRBJ2-2
v_gene: TRBV7-2
abundance: .
CDR3nt: TGTGCCAGCAGCTTGACTAGCGGGGGGGACACCGGGGAGCTGTTTTTT
CDR3aa: CASSLTSGGDTGELFF

d_gene: .
j_gene: TRBJ2-1
v_gene: TRBV10-1
abundance: once
CDR3nt: TGCGCCAGCAGTGACCAGGGCCCTAACAATGAGCAGTTCTTC
CDR3aa: CASSDQGPNNEQFF

d_gene: TRBD1
j_gene: TRBJ1-5
v_gene: TRBV6-6
abundance: .
CDR3nt: TGTGCCAGCAGTAAGGACAGGGGGCAGCCCCAGCATTTT
CDR3aa: CASSKDRGQPQHF

d_gene: TRBD1
j_gene: TRBJ2-4
v_gene: TRBV2
abundance: .
CDR3nt: TGTGCCAGCAGTTGGGGACAGGGTAAAAACATTCAGTACTTC
CDR3aa: CASSWGQGKNIQYF

d_gene: .
j_gene: TRBJ1-5
v_gene: TRBV30
abundance: .
CDR3nt: TGTGCCTGGAGTGTAGGGCAGGCGCCCCAGCATTTT
CDR3aa: CAWSVGQAPQHF

d_gene: .
j_gene: TRBJ1-5
v_gene: TRBV27
abundance: .
CDR3nt: TGTGCCAGCAGCTCCCTAATTCAGGGACTGGATCAGCCCCAGCATTTT
CDR3aa: CASSSLIQGLDQPQHF

d_gene: .
j_gene: TRBJ1-5
v_gene: TRBV7-9
abundance: .
CDR3nt: TGTGCCAGCAGCGCCAGCGGGACGCCTTATCAGCCCCAGCATTTT
CDR3aa: CASSASGTPYQPQHF

d_gene: .
j_gene: TRBJ1-5
v_gene: TRBV18
abundance: .
CDR3nt: TGTGCCAGCTCACGCAACTGCGGGGAAAATGAACCCCAGCATTTT
CDR3aa: CASSRNCGENEPQHF

d_gene: TRBD2
j_gene: TRBJ2-5
v_gene: TRBV5-1
abundance: .
CDR3nt: TGCGCCAGCAGCTTCTTGGCGGGGGGGCAAGAGACCCAGTACTTC
CDR3aa: CASSFLAGGQETQYF

d_gene: .
j_gene: TRBJ1-3
v_gene: TRBV25-1
abundance: .
CDR3nt: TGTGCCAGCAGTGATCAGACAGGTTACTCTGGAAACACCATATATTTT
CDR3aa: CASSDQTGYSGNTIYF

d_gene: .
j_gene: TRBJ1-4
v_gene: TRBV5-1
abundance: .
CDR3nt: TGCGCCAGCAGCTTGGCCTTGCGGGAGGACGAAAAACTGTTTTTT
CDR3aa: CASSLALREDEKLFF

d_gene: .
j_gene: TRBJ2-6
v_gene: TRBV30
abundance: .
CDR3nt: TGTGCCTGGAGTGTTGGGGGCTCTGGGGCCAACGTCCTGACTTTC
CDR3aa: CAWSVGGSGANVLTF

d_gene: .
j_gene: TRBJ1-1
v_gene: TRBV6-6
abundance: .
CDR3nt: TGTGCCAGCAGTTACTTTGGGTCGAACACTGAAGCTTTCTTT
CDR3aa: CASSYFGSNTEAFF

d_gene: .
j_gene: TRBJ2-5
v_gene: TRBV5-8
abundance: .
CDR3nt: TGTGCCTCGCAAAAGGGGGGCCGGGGGCAAGAGACCCAGTACTTC
CDR3aa: CASQKGGRGQETQYF

d_gene: TRBD1
j_gene: TRBJ1-2
v_gene: TRBV30
abundance: .
CDR3nt: TGTGCCTGGGGGACAGGGTCCCACTATGGCTACACCTTC
CDR3aa: CAWGTGSHYGYTF

d_gene: .
j_gene: TRBJ1-1
v_gene: TRBV2
abundance: .
CDR3nt: TGTGCCAGCAGGAACTTTCTGGGGAACACTGAAGCTTTCTTT
CDR3aa: CASRNFLGNTEAFF

d_gene: TRBD1
j_gene: TRBJ1-5
v_gene: TRBV7-3
abundance: few
CDR3nt: TGTGCCAGCAGCCCCACAGGGGATAGCAATCAGCCCCAGCATTTT
CDR3aa: CASSPTGDSNQPQHF

d_gene: .
j_gene: TRBJ1-1
v_gene: TRBV7-6
abundance: .
CDR3nt: TGTGCCAGCAGAGGGTGGGGGACTGAAGCTTTCTTT
CDR3aa: CASRGWGTEAFF

d_gene: .
j_gene: TRBJ1-1
v_gene: TRBV24-1
abundance: medium-sized
CDR3nt: TGTGCCACCGGTAAGGGGGGGACTGAAGCTTTCTTT
CDR3aa: CATGKGGTEAFF

d_gene: TRBD2
j_gene: TRBJ2-1
v_gene: TRBV7-3
abundance: .
CDR3nt: TGTGCCAGCAGCTTATCTAGCGGGGGATACAATGAGCAGTTCTTC
CDR3aa: CASSLSSGGYNEQFF

d_gene: .
j_gene: TRBJ1-1
v_gene: TRBV16
abundance: .
CDR3nt: TGTGCCAGCAGCCCCAGACGGTTGAACACTGAAGCTTTCTTT
CDR3aa: CASSPRRLNTEAFF

d_gene: .
j_gene: TRBJ2-1
v_gene: TRBV5-1
abundance: .
CDR3nt: TGCGCCAGCTTTTGGGATAATGAGCAGTTCTTC
CDR3aa: CASFWDNEQFF

d_gene: TRBD1
j_gene: TRBJ1-1
v_gene: TRBV7-8
abundance: .
CDR3nt: TGTGCCAGCAGCCAGGACAGGGGACCGAACACTGAAGCTTTCTTT
CDR3aa: CASSQDRGPNTEAFF